These 2 T cell receptor beta chains share one sample of origin, sequenced in a study of blood T cells in healthy people across ages. Using a J-beta primer mix together with a sample-barcoded 5' primer, a second PCR was run for roughly 6 to 12 cycles. Via MiXCR, TCRdb re-called the 5' RACE reads, giving one row per CDR3 protein. The sample holds 1.5 million to 2 million distinct CDR3 sequences, 30% to 40% seen once. Material: blood. These receptor sequences come from a human donor in good health.

This chain links TRBV4-3 with TRBJ2-5; D is undetermined. V was pared by 3 bases and J by 2 bases, with 19 bases between. Germline CDR1 and CDR2: LGHNA and YSLEER. This CDR3 spans 17 amino acids. The CDR3 is CASSQGTDRAYQETQYF. The CDR3, as DNA: TGCGCCAGCAGCCAGGGTACCGACCGGGCTTATCAAGAGACCCAGTACTTC.

This clonotype showed up just a few times. The chain uses TRBV10-3 and TRBJ1-2; TRBD1 might be the D (5 bases). This CDR3 has 14 residues. From germline, CDR1 is ENHRY and CDR2 SYGVKD. Trimming took off 7 bases at V and 7 bases at J, with 19 bases between the two ends. The CDR3 sequence is CAITGEAGGPGYTF. CDR3 nucleotides: TGTGCCATCACGGGTGAGGCCGGGGGTCCTGGCTACACCTTC.